The 29 T cell receptor beta chains given below trace back to one sample, sequenced in a study of breast tumors, draining lymph nodes, adjacent tissues. Axillary draining lymph nodes of breast cancer patients supplied the node samples. TCRdb re-analysed the multiplex PCR reads in MiXCR, keeping a single row per CDR3 protein. The table records over 250,000 distinct CDR3 sequences, around 30% of them present only once. What was sequenced was axillary lymph node tissue. The receptor source for this set is a female donor with breast cancer. Some clones in this sample may be carry-over from other donors' samples.

This clonotype was detected many times. The V and J genes are TRBV7-8 and TRBJ2-1; 9 nucleotides align to TRBD2. Germline CDR1 is SGHVS and CDR2 is FQNEAQ. There are 17 residues in the CDR3. Unmatched junction bases numbered 6, after V lost 2 bases and J lost 1 base. The CDR3 DNA reads as TGTGCCAGCAGCTTAAGACTAGCGGAGCTTTCCTACAATGAGCAGTTCTTC. Its protein is CASSLRLAELSYNEQFF.

Worth noting for this clonotype: A much larger clone lies a single base off, so this may be a read error. This is likely a read error, given that the CDR3 carries no conserved phenylalanine or tryptophan at its end. This chain joins TRBV27 and TRBJ1-6; 8 nucleotides align to TRBD1. Germline V CDR1 and CDR2: MNHEY, SMNVEV (reference sequence). The CDR3 loop spans 15 amino acids. Germline trimming cut 4 bases from V and 9 bases from J; bases unmatched to any gene: 8. The CDR3 spells CASSSGTGGGSPLHL. The CDR3 DNA reads TGTGCCAGCAGTTCGGGAACAGGGGGAGGTTCACCCCTCCACCTT.

This chain uses TRBV4-2 with TRBJ2-7; 8 bases line up with TRBD2. With V trimmed by 5 bases and J by 3 bases, 6 bases remained unmatched. The CDR3 runs to 14 residues. Germline V CDR1 and CDR2: LGHNA, YNFKEQ. CDR3: CASSSTGGNYEQYF. The DNA for the CDR3 is TGTGCCAGCAGCTCAACGGGGGGGAACTACGAGCAGTACTTC.

CDR3 protein: CASSVTSYEHF. For the CDR3, the DNA is TGTGCCAGCAGCGTCACTAGCTACGAGCATTTT. The V call is TRBV5-6, the J call TRBJ1-5; the D is unclear. CDR1 and CDR2 (germline): SGHDT, YYEEEE. V lost 4 bases, J lost 14 bases, and 13 bases lay in between. CDR3 length: 11 amino acids.

This clonotype was recorded at least ten times. The J gene is TRBJ2-3, the V gene TRBV12-3 or TRBV12-4; D is perhaps TRBD1 (6 bases). V lost 1 base and J 3 bases, leaving 8 bases between the germline ends. This CDR3 is 14 amino acids long. The CDR3 coding sequence is TGTGCCAGCAGTTTAGAGACAGGAACAGATACGCAGTATTTT. Protein sequence: CASSLETGTDTQYF.

This clonotype was picked up many times. V is TRBV9 and J is TRBJ2-1; 11 nucleotides agree with TRBD2. Trimming removed 1 base from V and 8 bases from J; junction bases left unmatched: 5. This CDR3 comprises 15 residues. Germline V gives CDR1 SGDLS, CDR2 YYNGEE. The CDR3 coding sequence is TGTGCCAGCAGCGTAATAGCGGGAGGGTTGGATGAGCAGTTCTTC. It encodes CASSVIAGGLDEQFF. The full variable domain, completed using reference TRBV9 and TRBJ2-1, is DSGVTQTPKHLITATGQRVTLRCSPRSGDLSVYWYQQSLDQGLQFLIQYYNGEERAKGNILERFSAQQFPDLHSELNLSSLELGDSALYFCASSVIAGGLDEQFFGPGTRLTVL.

This clonotype has just a few counts. The gene calls are TRBV5-8 and TRBJ2-3; the D gene is possibly TRBD2 (6 bases). With 1 base removed from V and 3 bases from J, the gap between germline ends came to 15 bases. Germline assignment: CDR1 SGHTS and CDR2 YDEGEE. The CDR3 loop spans 16 amino acids. CDR3 sequence (DNA): TGTGCCAGCAGCTTGCCCGGTCAGGAGGGGACAGATACGCAGTATTTT. It translates to CASSLPGQEGTDTQYF.

This clonotype was observed a few times. The chain is built from TRBV6-1 and TRBJ2-3; D is undetermined. Trimming took off 7 bases at V and 1 base at J, with 18 bases between the two ends. The V gene's germline CDR1 is MNHNS and CDR2 SASEGT. The CDR3 runs 16 residues. This CDR3 is CASTHKGPRRTDTQYF. Written as DNA, the CDR3 is TGTGCCAGCACCCATAAAGGCCCCCGCCGCACAGATACGCAGTATTTT.

At least ten counts were recorded for this clonotype. The chain combines TRBV9 with TRBJ2-3; a weak D match, TRBD2 (6 bases). The V end was cut by 0 bases, the J end by 1 base, with 15 bases between. The CDR3 consists of 17 residues. CDR1 and CDR2 from the germline V gene are SGDLS and YYNGEE. CDR3 amino acids: CASSVGSLGGGTDTQYF. CDR3 coding DNA: TGTGCCAGCAGCGTAGGCTCCCTAGGCGGGGGCACAGATACGCAGTATTTT.

This clonotype was picked up many times. This sequence joins TRBV10-3 and TRBJ2-7; TRBD2 matches 9 bases. Germline assignment: CDR1 ENHRY and CDR2 SYGVKD. The CDR3 runs to 14 residues. V shed 2 bases and J 3 bases; nucleotides not matched to a gene: 2. In DNA form, the CDR3 reads TGTGCCATCAGTGAGGGGCGGGAGGGCTACGAGCAGTACTTC. It yields the protein CAISEGREGYEQYF.

At least ten counts were recorded for this clonotype. V and J are TRBV4-3 and TRBJ2-1; D is perhaps TRBD2 (6 bases). CDR3 size: 15 residues. Germline-derived CDR1 and CDR2 are LGHNA and YSLEER. V lost 1 base, J lost 6 bases, and 13 bases lay in between. As DNA, the CDR3 is TGCGCCAGCAGCCAAGGAGGCAGCGGGCGCAATGAGCAGTTCTTC. As protein: CASSQGGSGRNEQFF.

This clonotype occurred many times. The V gene is TRBV12-3 or TRBV12-4, the J gene TRBJ2-3; 10 bases are a match to TRBD2. V lost 8 bases and J lost 1; bases outside the gene matches: 9. The CDR3 covers 16 residues. The CDR3 coding sequence is TGTGCCAGCCGGAACACTCTAGCGGGAGGCACAGATACGCAGTATTTT. It is translated as CASRNTLAGGTDTQYF.

In this sample, this clonotype turned up many times. CDR3 sequence (DNA): TGTGCCAGCAGCTCCTCCACCCCGGGTACGCAGTATTTT. This sequence encodes CASSSSTPGTQYF. The chain carries TRBV7-6 and TRBJ2-3; D uncertain. Germline V gives CDR1 SGHVS, CDR2 FNYEAQ. This CDR3 is 13 amino acids long. The V and J ends lost 4 bases and 8 bases respectively, with 13 bases between them.

Concerning this clonotype: Since a much larger clone is just one base distant, this may be a read error. In this CDR3 the conserved last residue, phenylalanine or tryptophan, is missing, so a read error is likely. The J gene is TRBJ2-7, the V gene TRBV12-3 or TRBV12-4; 10 nucleotides align to TRBD1. Losses at the gene ends were 4 bases for V and 3 bases for J; bases not matched to a gene: 9. The CDR3 is made up of 16 amino acids. The CDR3 loop is CASSSGTGAVLYEQYL. CDR3 DNA sequence: TGTGCCAGCAGTTCCGGGACAGGGGCCGTGCTCTACGAGCAGTACCTC.

This clonotype was counted at least ten times. This rearrangement joins TRBV7-8 to TRBJ2-1; tentative D call: TRBD2 (6 bases). Trimming took off 3 bases at V and 8 bases at J, with 20 bases between the two ends. The CDR3 is 16 residues long. Germline lookup yields CDR1 SGHVS and CDR2 FQNEAQ. DNA for the CDR3: TGTGCCAGCAGCTTTACCTCCGGTGGGAGGAGCTATGAGCAGTTCTTC. This sequence encodes CASSFTSGGRSYEQFF.

The chain combines TRBV11-2 with TRBJ2-1; 8 nucleotides match TRBD2. From germline, CDR1 is SGHAT and CDR2 FQNNGV. Germline trimming cut 5 bases from V and 8 bases from J; bases unmatched to any gene: 14. The CDR3 sequence is 16 residues long. DNA for the CDR3: TGTGCCAGCAGCATTGTAGCGGGAAGGGTTTTGCATGAGCAGTTCTTC. Its protein is CASSIVAGRVLHEQFF.

There are many counts of this clonotype. The chain uses TRBV24-1 and TRBJ1-5; D unresolved. Per germline, CDR1 KGHDR and CDR2 SFDVKD. The V and J ends lost 3 bases and 7 bases respectively, with 12 bases between them. The CDR3 is 14 amino acids. The CDR3 coding sequence is TGTGCCACCAGTGATAGGTTGAGTGGGCAGCCCCAGCATTTT. Amino acids: CATSDRLSGQPQHF.

This clonotype was seen more than once but under ten times. The chain joins TRBV30 to TRBJ2-7, with D perhaps matching TRBD1 (6 bases). The CDR3 spans 14 residues. Germline V gene sequence: CDR1 GTSNPN, CDR2 SVGIG (reference sequence). Between the trimmed V and J ends, which lost 4 bases and 0 bases, there was a span of 13 bases. CDR3 region: CAWTGAGHSYEQYF. The DNA of the CDR3 is TGTGCCTGGACAGGGGCAGGGCACTCCTACGAGCAGTACTTC. Filled out from reference TRBV30 and TRBJ2-7, the complete variable domain reads SQTIHQWPATLVQPVGSPLSLECTVEGTSNPNLYWYRQAAGRGLQLLFYSVGIGQISSEVPQNLSASRPQDRQFILSSKKLLLSDSGFYLCAWTGAGHSYEQYFGPGTRLTVT.

The chain uses TRBV15 and TRBJ1-4; unclear D gene. The CDR3 length is 15 residues. The germline gives CDR1 LNHNV, CDR2 YYDKDF (reference sequence). Trimming left V 5 bases short and J 2 bases short, with 12 bases between. CDR3 coding DNA: TGTGCCACCAGCGGGGATTGGGTGACTAATGAAAAACTGTTTTTT. It specifies CATSGDWVTNEKLFF. Full variable domain (outside the CDR3, taken from reference TRBV15 and TRBJ1-4): DAMVIQNPRYQVTQFGKPVTLSCSQTLNHNVMYWYQQKSSQAPKLLFHYYDKDFNNEADTPDNFQSRRPNTSFCFLDIRSPGLGDTAMYLCATSGDWVTNEKLFFGSGTQLSVL.

J is TRBJ2-1 and V is TRBV3-1; D perhaps matches TRBD2 (6 bases). Trimming cost V 2 bases and J 5 bases, with 16 bases left between them. CDR3 size: 16 residues. The germline gives CDR1 LGHDT, CDR2 YNNKEL (reference sequence). The CDR3, as DNA: TGTGCCAGCAGCCAAAAATTGTCTAGCGCAGACAATGAGCAGTTCTTC. Amino acid sequence: CASSQKLSSADNEQFF.

This clonotype was seen many times. The chain has TRBV11-3 and TRBJ2-3, with D unclear. The germline gives CDR1 SGHNT, CDR2 YENEEA. Trimming stripped 5 bases from V and 5 bases from J, with 11 bases between. CDR3 length equals 13 residues. The DNA for the CDR3 is TGTGCCAGCAGCGTAAACTTTAGAGATACGCAGTATTTT. This sequence encodes CASSVNFRDTQYF. The variable domain in full, with the rest retrieved from reference TRBV11-3 and TRBJ2-3, is EAGVVQSPRYKIIEKKQPVAFWCNPISGHNTLYWYLQNLGQGPELLIRYENEEAVDDSQLPKDRFSAERLKGVDSTLKIQPAELGDSAVYLCASSVNFRDTQYFGPGTRLTVL.

This clonotype was picked up a small number of times. The rearrangement joins TRBV27 to TRBJ2-7; possible D gene TRBD1, 6 bases. V was shortened by 10 bases and J by 5 bases, with 24 bases between the two germline ends. Germline values: CDR1 MNHEY, CDR2 SMNVEV (reference sequence). The CDR3 runs to 15 residues. The CDR3, as DNA: TGTGCCACCCAGAGCGAACAGGGTAATTTCCACGAGCAGTACTTC. Its protein is CATQSEQGNFHEQYF.

The sample holds a few counts of this clonotype. A single base separates this from a much larger clone, so it may be a read error. CDR3 amino acids: CATSQGTFTGQFF. The CDR3 DNA is TGTGCCACCAGCCAAGGGACATTTACTGGGCAGTTCTTC. V is TRBV15 and J is TRBJ2-1; TRBD1 might be the D (6 bases). CDR1 is LNHNV and CDR2 is YYDKDF in the germline V gene (reference sequence). The V end was cut by 5 bases, the J end by 12 bases, with 17 bases between. The CDR3 spans 13 residues.

The count of this clonotype is one. The CDR3 is CASRQAGSNYEQFF. In nucleotides, the CDR3 is TGTGCCAGCAGACAAGCGGGAAGTAACTATGAGCAGTTCTTC. The chain combines TRBV28 with TRBJ2-1, with TRBD2 matching 7 bases. With 6 bases clipped from V and 8 bases from J, the junction kept 10 bases outside the gene matches. Germline CDR1 and CDR2: MDHEN and SYDVKM. The length of the CDR3 is 14 residues.

This clonotype has ten or more counts. The gene calls are TRBV12-3 or TRBV12-4 and TRBJ2-7, with 8 bases identical to TRBD2. The CDR3 runs 14 residues. V shed 6 bases and J 2 bases; nucleotides not matched to a gene: 6. The chain's CDR3 is CASSGGAQTYEQYF. CDR3 in DNA: TGTGCCAGCAGCGGGGGGGCTCAGACCTACGAGCAGTACTTC.

This chain joins TRBV12-3 or TRBV12-4 and TRBJ2-7; 10 nucleotides match TRBD1. This CDR3 region has 14 residues. After removal of 3 bases from V and 5 bases from J, the junction contained 4 bases not matched to a gene. The CDR3 region is CASSFSGTGDEQYF. Written as DNA, the CDR3 is TGTGCCAGCAGTTTCTCGGGGACAGGGGACGAGCAGTACTTC.

The V and J genes are TRBV11-2 and TRBJ2-6; TRBD2 might be the D (5 bases). The CDR3 runs to 14 residues. The germline CDR1 and CDR2 sequences are SGHAT and FQNNGV. V was shortened by 3 bases and J by 9 bases, with 12 bases between the two germline ends. CDR3 sequence reads: CASSFYSGINVLTF. CDR3 nucleotides: TGTGCCAGCAGCTTTTATTCGGGGATCAACGTCCTGACTTTC.

This clonotype has ten or more counts. The V gene is TRBV5-1, the J gene TRBJ2-3; tentatively, D is TRBD1 (6 bases). The CDR3 has 15 amino acids. The V end lost 1 base, the J end lost 0 bases, and 9 bases lay between the germline ends. Germline values: CDR1 SGHRS, CDR2 YFSETQ. The CDR3: CASSLITGSTDTQYF. DNA for the CDR3: TGCGCCAGCAGCTTGATTACAGGGAGCACAGATACGCAGTATTTT.

The chain couples TRBV30 to TRBJ2-7; TRBD2 is a possible D gene (5 bases). Germline V gives CDR1 GTSNPN, CDR2 SVGIG (reference sequence). The CDR3 has 14 residues. V was pared by 2 bases and J by 6 bases, with 17 bases between. The CDR3 region is CAWSPPVGLSEQYF. In DNA, the CDR3 is TGTGCCTGGAGTCCACCCGTCGGACTCTCCGAGCAGTACTTC.